The 5 T cell receptor beta chains below all came from one sample that was sequenced in a study of blood T cell repertoires in COVID-19. Clones were sequenced by immunoSEQ multiplex PCR, and TCRdb holds only the in-frame ones, with some missing. The top ten hold 7.4% of the sample, which has 200,000 to 250,000 clones, approximately 80% seen once. The sample taken for sequencing was peripheral blood. The source of these receptors is a woman in her forties or fifties with acute or convalescent COVID-19.

This clone was seen just once. The chain is built from TRBV3-1 (or the pseudogene TRBV3-2) and TRBJ1-5; perhaps TRBD1 as D (5 bases). The CDR3 runs 15 residues. Between the trimmed V and J ends, which lost 2 bases and 7 bases, there was a span of 15 bases. The germline V gene encodes CDR1 LGHDT and CDR2 YNNKEL (reference sequence). This CDR3 reads CASSQNRQGTQPQHF. The CDR3 coding sequence is TGTGCCAGCAGCCAAAACCGGCAGGGAACGCAGCCCCAGCATTTT.

There are a few counts of this clone. Other DNA sequences from this sample encode an identical CDR3 as well. The chain is built from TRBV9 and TRBJ2-5; TRBD1 is a possible D gene (6 bases). Germline V gene data show CDR1 as SGDLS and CDR2 as YYNGEE. V gave up 1 base and J gave up 0 bases, with 7 bases separating them. The CDR3 is 14 amino acids. For the CDR3, the DNA is TGTGCCAGCAGCGTAAGACAGGACCAAGAGACCCAGTACTTC. It translates to CASSVRQDQETQYF.

This clone was recorded a few times. The J gene is TRBJ2-1, the V gene TRBV18, with D perhaps matching TRBD1 (6 bases). CDR1 is KGHSH and CDR2 is LQKENI in the germline V gene. V dropped 0 bases and J dropped 8 bases, with 17 bases sitting between them. The CDR3 is 16 residues long. This CDR3 is CASSPPWSRGVDEQFF. As DNA, the CDR3 is TGTGCCAGCTCACCACCGTGGAGCAGGGGAGTCGATGAGCAGTTCTTC.

V and J are TRBV6-1 and TRBJ2-1, with 9 bases matching TRBD2. Trimming took 0 bases from V and 0 from J; bases not matched to a gene: 6. This CDR3 is 18 amino acids long. The germline CDR1 and CDR2 sequences are MNHNS and SASEGT. As DNA, the CDR3 is TGTGCCAGCAGTGAAGCTATTTATAGCGGGAGCTCCTACAATGAGCAGTTCTTC. This sequence encodes CASSEAIYSGSSYNEQFF.

The chain carries TRBV21-1 and TRBJ1-2. TRBV21-1 constitutes a pseudogene. The CDR3 is 12 residues long. The CDR3 DNA follows: TGTGCCAGCAGCAAACCTCGTTATGGCTACACCTTC. It encodes CASSKPRYGYTF.